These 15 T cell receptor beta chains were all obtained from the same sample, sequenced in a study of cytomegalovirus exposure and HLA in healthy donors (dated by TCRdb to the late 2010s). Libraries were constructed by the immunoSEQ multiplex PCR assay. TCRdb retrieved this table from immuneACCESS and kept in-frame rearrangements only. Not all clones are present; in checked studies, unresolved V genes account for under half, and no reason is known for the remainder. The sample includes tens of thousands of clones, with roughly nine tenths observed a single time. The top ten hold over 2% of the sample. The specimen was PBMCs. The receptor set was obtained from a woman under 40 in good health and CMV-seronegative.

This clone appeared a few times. The CDR3 sequence is CASSYDAASLRGYTF. The CDR3, as DNA: TGTGCCAGCAGTTACGATGCTGCGTCCCTTCGTGGCTACACCTTC. The J gene is TRBJ1-2, the V gene TRBV6-5; D not certain. Trimming cost V 2 bases and J 7 bases, with 17 bases left between them. Germline CDR1 and CDR2: MNHEY and SVGAGI. This CDR3 has 15 residues.

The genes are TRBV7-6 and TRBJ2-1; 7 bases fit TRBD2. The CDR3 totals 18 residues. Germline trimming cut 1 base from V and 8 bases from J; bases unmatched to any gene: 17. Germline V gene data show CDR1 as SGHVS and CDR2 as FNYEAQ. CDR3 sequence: CASSLVPPRGGNGDEQFF. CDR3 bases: TGTGCCAGCAGCTTAGTCCCCCCACGCGGGGGAAATGGGGATGAGCAGTTCTTC. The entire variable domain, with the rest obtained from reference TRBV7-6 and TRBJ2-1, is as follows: GAGVSQSPRYKVTKRGQDVALRCDPISGHVSLYWYRQALGQGPEFLTYFNYEAQQDKSGLPNDRFSAERPEGSISTLTIQRTEQRDSAMYRCASSLVPPRGGNGDEQFFGPGTRLTVL.

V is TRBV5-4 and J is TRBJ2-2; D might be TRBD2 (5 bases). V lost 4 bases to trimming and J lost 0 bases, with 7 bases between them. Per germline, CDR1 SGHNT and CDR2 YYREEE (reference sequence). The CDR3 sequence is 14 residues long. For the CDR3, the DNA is TGTGCCAGCAGCGGGAGCGCGAACACCGGGGAGCTGTTTTTT. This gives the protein CASSGSANTGELFF. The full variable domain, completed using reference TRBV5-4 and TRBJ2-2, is ETGVTQSPTHLIKTRGQQVTLRCSSQSGHNTVSWYQQALGQGPQFIFQYYREEENGRGNFPPRFSGLQFPNYSSELNVNALELDDSALYLCASSGSANTGELFFGEGSRLTVL.

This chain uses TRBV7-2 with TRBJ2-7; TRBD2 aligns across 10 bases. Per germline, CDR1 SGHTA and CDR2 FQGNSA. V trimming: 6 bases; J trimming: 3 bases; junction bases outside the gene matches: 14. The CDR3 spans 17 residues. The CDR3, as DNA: TGTGCCAGCAGTTCTCCCCGAATAGCGGGAGGTAGCTACGAGCAGTACTTC. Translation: CASSSPRIAGGSYEQYF.

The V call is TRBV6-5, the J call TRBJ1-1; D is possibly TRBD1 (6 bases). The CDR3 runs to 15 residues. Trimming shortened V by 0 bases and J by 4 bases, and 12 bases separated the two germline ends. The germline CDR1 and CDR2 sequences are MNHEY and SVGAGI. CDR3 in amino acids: CASSYSIQGSTEAFF. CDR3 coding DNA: TGTGCCAGCAGTTACTCTATACAGGGATCCACTGAAGCTTTCTTT.

CDR3 in amino acids: CASSLGGNEQFF. CDR3 sequence (DNA): TGTGCCAGCAGCCTAGGAGGGAATGAGCAGTTCTTC. The chain links TRBV2 to TRBJ2-1, with D possibly matching TRBD2 (6 bases). V lost 6 bases, J lost 7 bases, and 10 bases lay in between. The germline CDR1 and CDR2 sequences are SNHLY and FYNNEI. This CDR3 has 12 amino acids.

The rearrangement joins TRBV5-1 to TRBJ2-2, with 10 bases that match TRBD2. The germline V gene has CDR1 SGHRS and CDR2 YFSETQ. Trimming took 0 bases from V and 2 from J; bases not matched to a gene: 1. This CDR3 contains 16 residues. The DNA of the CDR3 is TGCGCCAGCAGCTTGGCTAGCGGGAGAAACACCGGGGAGCTGTTTTTT. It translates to CASSLASGRNTGELFF.

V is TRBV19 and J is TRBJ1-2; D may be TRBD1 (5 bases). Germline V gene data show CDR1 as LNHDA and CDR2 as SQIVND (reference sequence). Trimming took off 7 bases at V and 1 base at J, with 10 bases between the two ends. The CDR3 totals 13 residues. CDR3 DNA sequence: TGTGCCAGTAAATCCGACAGTAACTATGGCTACACCTTC. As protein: CASKSDSNYGYTF.

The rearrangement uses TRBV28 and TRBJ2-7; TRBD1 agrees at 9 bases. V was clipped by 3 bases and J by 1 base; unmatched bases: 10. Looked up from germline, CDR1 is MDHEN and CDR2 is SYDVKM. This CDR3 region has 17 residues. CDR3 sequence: CASSFPPTGGGSYEQYF. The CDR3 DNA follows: TGTGCCAGCAGTTTCCCACCGACAGGGGGGGGTTCCTACGAGCAGTACTTC.

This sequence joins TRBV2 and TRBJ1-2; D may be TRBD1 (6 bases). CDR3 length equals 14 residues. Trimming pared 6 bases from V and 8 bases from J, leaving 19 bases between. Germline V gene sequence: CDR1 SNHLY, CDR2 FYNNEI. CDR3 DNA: TGTGCCAGCAGGGAACAGGGTGGAGCCTCCGGCTACACCTTC. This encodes CASREQGGASGYTF. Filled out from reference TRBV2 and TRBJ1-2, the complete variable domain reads EPEVTQTPSHQVTQMGQEVILRCVPISNHLYFYWYRQILGQKVEFLVSFYNNEISEKSEIFDDQFSVERPDGSNFTLKIRSTKLEDSAMYFCASREQGGASGYTFGSGTRLTVV.

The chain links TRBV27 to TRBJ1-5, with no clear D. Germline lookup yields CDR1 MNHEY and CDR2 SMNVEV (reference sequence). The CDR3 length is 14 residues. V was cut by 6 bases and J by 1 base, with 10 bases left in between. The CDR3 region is CASRSPGSNQPQHF. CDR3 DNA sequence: TGTGCCAGCAGGTCCCCGGGGAGCAATCAGCCCCAGCATTTT.

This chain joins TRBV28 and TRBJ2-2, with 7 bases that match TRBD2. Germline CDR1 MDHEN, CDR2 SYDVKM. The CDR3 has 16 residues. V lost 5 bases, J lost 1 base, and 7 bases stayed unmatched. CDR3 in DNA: TGTGCCAGCAGTCGGGCTAGCGGACTGAACACCGGGGAGCTGTTTTTT. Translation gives CASSRASGLNTGELFF.

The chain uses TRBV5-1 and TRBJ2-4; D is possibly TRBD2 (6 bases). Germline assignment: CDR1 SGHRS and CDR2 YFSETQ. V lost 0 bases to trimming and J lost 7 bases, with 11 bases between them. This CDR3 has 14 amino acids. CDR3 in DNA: TGCGCCAGCAGCTTGGCGGGAGAGGGGAACATTCAGTACTTC. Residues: CASSLAGEGNIQYF.

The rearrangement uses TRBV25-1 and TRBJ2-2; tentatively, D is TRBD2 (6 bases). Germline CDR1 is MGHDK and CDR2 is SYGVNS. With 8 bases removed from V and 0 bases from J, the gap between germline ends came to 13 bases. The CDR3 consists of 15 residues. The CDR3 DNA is TGTGCCAGCGCGCGGGACTTTTCGAACACCGGGGAGCTGTTTTTT. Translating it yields CASARDFSNTGELFF.

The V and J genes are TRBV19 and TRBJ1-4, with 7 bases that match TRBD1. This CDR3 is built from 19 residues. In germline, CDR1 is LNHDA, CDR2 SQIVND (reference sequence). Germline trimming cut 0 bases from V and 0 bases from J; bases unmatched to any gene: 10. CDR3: CASSIETPPGQTTNEKLFF. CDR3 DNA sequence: TGTGCCAGTAGTATAGAGACACCGCCGGGACAGACAACTAATGAAAAACTGTTTTTT.